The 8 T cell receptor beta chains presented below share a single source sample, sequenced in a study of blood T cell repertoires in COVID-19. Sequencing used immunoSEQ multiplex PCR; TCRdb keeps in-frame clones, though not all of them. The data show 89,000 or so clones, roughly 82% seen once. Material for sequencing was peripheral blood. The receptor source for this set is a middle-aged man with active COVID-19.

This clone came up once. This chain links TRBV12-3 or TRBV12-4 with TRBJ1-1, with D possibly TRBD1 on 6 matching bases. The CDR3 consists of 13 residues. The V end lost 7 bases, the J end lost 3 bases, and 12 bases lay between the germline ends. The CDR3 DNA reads TGTGCCAGCAACCTACAGGGAGACACTGAAGCTTTCTTT. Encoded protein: CASNLQGDTEAFF.

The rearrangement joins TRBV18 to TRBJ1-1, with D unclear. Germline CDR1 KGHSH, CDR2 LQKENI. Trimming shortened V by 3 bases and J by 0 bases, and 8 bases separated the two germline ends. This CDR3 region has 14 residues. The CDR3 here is CASSPGRMNTEAFF. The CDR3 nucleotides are TGTGCCAGCTCACCTGGGAGAATGAACACTGAAGCTTTCTTT.

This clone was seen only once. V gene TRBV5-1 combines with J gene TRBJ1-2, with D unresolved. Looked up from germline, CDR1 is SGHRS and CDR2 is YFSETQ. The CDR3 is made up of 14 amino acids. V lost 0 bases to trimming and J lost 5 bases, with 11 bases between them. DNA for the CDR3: TGCGCCAGCAGCTTGGATCCAGGAGGATATGGCTACACCTTC. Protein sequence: CASSLDPGGYGYTF.

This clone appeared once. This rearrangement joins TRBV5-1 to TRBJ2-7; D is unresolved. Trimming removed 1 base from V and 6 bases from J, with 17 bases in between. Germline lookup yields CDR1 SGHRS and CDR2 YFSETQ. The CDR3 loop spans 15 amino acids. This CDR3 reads CASSLLIGRGVEQYF. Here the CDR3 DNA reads TGCGCCAGCAGCTTGCTAATAGGCAGAGGCGTCGAGCAGTACTTC.

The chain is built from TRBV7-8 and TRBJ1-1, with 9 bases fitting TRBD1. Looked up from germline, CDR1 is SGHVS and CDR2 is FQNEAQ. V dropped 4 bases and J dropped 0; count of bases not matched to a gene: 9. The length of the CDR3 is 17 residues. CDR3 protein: CASSSDRGPLMNTEAFF. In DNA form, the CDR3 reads TGTGCCAGCAGCTCGGACAGGGGTCCCTTAATGAACACTGAAGCTTTCTTT.

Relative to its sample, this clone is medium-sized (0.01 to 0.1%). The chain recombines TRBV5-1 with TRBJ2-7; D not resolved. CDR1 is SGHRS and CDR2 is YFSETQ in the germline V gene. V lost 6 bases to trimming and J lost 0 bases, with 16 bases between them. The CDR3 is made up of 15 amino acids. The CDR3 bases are TGCGCCAGCACGCCCCACAGTCAGAGCTCCTACGAGCAGTACTTC. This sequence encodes CASTPHSQSSYEQYF.

Here the CDR3 reads CASSLQGNYGYTF. CDR3 DNA: TGTGCCAGCAGTTTACAGGGGAACTATGGCTACACCTTC. This sequence joins TRBV28 and TRBJ1-2; the D gene is possibly TRBD1 (6 bases). The CDR3 has 13 amino acids. CDR1 and CDR2 (germline): MDHEN, SYDVKM. V was trimmed by 2 bases and J by 2 bases, leaving 6 bases between them.

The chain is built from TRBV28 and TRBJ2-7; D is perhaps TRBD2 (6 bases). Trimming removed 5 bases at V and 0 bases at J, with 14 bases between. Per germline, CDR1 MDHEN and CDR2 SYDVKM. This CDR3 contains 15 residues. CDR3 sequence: CASSPRWEASYEQYF. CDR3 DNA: TGTGCCAGCAGTCCGAGATGGGAGGCCTCCTACGAGCAGTACTTC.